This section outlines one T cell receptor (beta chain) sequence together with its context. Its specific antigen is unknown. No much larger clone exists at a distance of one base, and base qualities are not known. Germline trimming: 7 bases from V, 2 bases from J; junction bases outside gene matches: 10. From the cysteine through the phenylalanine, the CDR3 covers 16 amino acids. Just CDR3 DNA is preserved here, 48 bases in frame from base 1. In the germline V gene (reference sequence), CDR1 corresponds to LNHDA and CDR2 to SQIVND. Genomic DNA was isolated from the sorted cells so that the TCRbeta CDR3 region could be sequenced. The immunoSEQ Assay was used for sequencing of TCRbeta CDR3 regions. Drawn from immuneACCESS, this table holds only the in-frame rearrangements with V and J called that TCRdb kept. Clones are partly lost; checked studies trace under half to an unresolved V gene and leave the rest unexplained. The sample table contains roughly 65,000 clones; only one count was recorded for just under 85% of them. 3% to 4% of the sample is held by the ten biggest clonotypes.

This specimen comes from a study of OX40 agonist ivuxolimab in advanced cancers. As for the study more broadly: The costimulatory receptor OX40 (CD134) was targeted by ivuxolimab, a fully human IgG2 agonistic monoclonal antibody. Intravenous ivuxolimab was administered to patients every 2 weeks at six dose levels: 0.01, 0.1, 0.3, 1.5, 3 and 10 mg/kg. Of the roughly 52 dose-escalation patients, hepatocellular carcinoma was present in around 20, melanoma in some 15, renal cell carcinoma in 9 and head and neck cancer in 9. Prior anti-PD-1, anti-PD-L1 or anti-CTLA-4 therapy was permitted, and checkpoint inhibitors had been received by roughly 42% of dose-escalation patients. The monotherapy dose-escalation portion (N of about 50 patients) of the phase I ivuxolimab trial is reported in the paper. Three dose-escalation patients achieved partial responses, one with hepatocellular carcinoma and two with cutaneous melanoma. The dose-escalation cohort was about 86% male with a mean age of approximately 59 years, ranging from roughly 23 to 85. Peripheral TCRbeta sequencing aimed to test whether ivuxolimab altered TCR sequence diversity and caused clonal T-cell expansion.

Patients with autoimmune disease history or receiving systemic immunosuppression were excluded from the trial. Peripheral blood for TCR sequencing was collected from all dose cohorts at baseline, on cycle 4 day 1, and on cycle 7 day 1. The samples were drawn from a first-in-human, open-label, multicenter phase I dose-escalation trial of ivuxolimab. The trial enrolled adults with locally advanced or metastatic head and neck squamous cell, hepatocellular, melanoma or renal cell carcinoma. Before TCR sequencing, CD4+ and CD8+ T cells were separately sorted from peripheral blood. Broader findings and caveats from the paper: On average, CD8+ T cells showed more expanded clones than CD4+ T cells after ivuxolimab. The antigen specificity of the clonally expanded peripheral T cells was not determined. At doses of 0.1 to 3.0 mg/kg, clonal expansion of both CD4+ and CD8+ T cells in blood was seen between baseline and week 6. In the 0.1-3.0 mg/kg groups, partial responders were among the patients with the lowest normalized peripheral clonal expansion, particularly in CD8+ T cells. Low levels of normalized T-cell clonal expansion were also seen in some patients who did not respond.

The receptor was isolated from an adult with an advanced solid tumor such as melanoma, head and neck, liver or kidney cancer. This specimen was CD4+ or CD8+ T cells sorted from blood, taken in a trial of the OX40 agonist ivuxolimab. The chain joins TRBV19 to TRBJ2-3, with 9 central nucleotides matching TRBD2. In nucleotides, the sequence is TGTGCCAGTAAGAGGCGTCGCGGGAGGGCCACAGATACGCAGTATTTT. Its protein product is CASKRRRGRATDTQYF.